These 15 T cell receptor beta chains came from one sample sequenced in a study of blood T cells in healthy people across ages. A sample-barcoded 5' primer and a J-beta primer mix were used in a second PCR of roughly 7 to 11 cycles. MiXCR, applied by TCRdb to the 5' RACE reads, yields one record per CDR3 protein. The sample has hundreds of thousands of distinct CDR3 sequences, around 45% seen once. The sequencing sample was made of blood. Every receptor here comes from a woman in her fifties or sixties in good health.

This sequence joins TRBV20-1 and TRBJ1-6; maybe TRBD1 (6 bases). Germline CDR1 reads DFQATT; CDR2 reads SNEGSKA (reference sequence). Trimming took 0 bases from V and 5 from J, leaving 17 bases between them. This CDR3 has 17 amino acids. CDR3: CSARDMGRGADNSPLHF. CDR3 coding DNA: TGCAGTGCTAGAGATATGGGTCGGGGGGCGGATAATTCACCCCTCCACTTT.

At least ten counts were recorded for this clonotype. V gene TRBV28 combines with J gene TRBJ2-7; D is possibly TRBD1 (5 bases). V dropped 4 bases and J dropped 3 bases, with 7 bases sitting between them. The CDR3 sequence is 12 residues long. Germline V lookup: CDR1 MDHEN, CDR2 SYDVKM. Written as DNA, the CDR3 is TGTGCCAGCAGTTACCAGGGCTACGAGCAGTACTTC. It codes for CASSYQGYEQYF.

CDR3 sequence (DNA): TGCGCCAGCAGCCAAGGGTCCCTTAGCGGGAGGGCCTCAGATACGCAGTATTTT. It codes for CASSQGSLSGRASDTQYF. V is TRBV4-3 and J is TRBJ2-3; 11 nucleotides align to TRBD2. Germline V gene sequence: CDR1 LGHNA, CDR2 YSLEER. J gave up 4 bases and V 1 base, and 10 bases lay outside the gene matches. The CDR3 spans 18 residues.

The V call is TRBV11-2, the J call TRBJ2-7; D not certain. The V and J ends lost 1 base and 6 bases respectively, with 10 bases between them. There are 13 residues in the CDR3. CDR1 is SGHAT, CDR2 FQNNGV, per germline. The chain's CDR3 is CASSLVTQIEQYF. The CDR3 DNA reads as TGTGCCAGCAGCTTAGTCACACAGATCGAGCAGTACTTC.

The chain has TRBV29-1 and TRBJ1-1; 8 positions agree with TRBD1. V gave up 5 bases and J gave up 4 bases; unmatched junction bases: 9. Germline CDR1 SQVTM, CDR2 ANQGSEA. The CDR3 sequence is 14 residues long. CDR3 region: CSVRRQGQSTEAFF. The CDR3 bases are TGCAGCGTTCGCCGACAGGGGCAAAGCACTGAAGCTTTCTTT.

This clonotype was observed many times. The chain recombines TRBV7-9 with TRBJ2-7; D not resolved. Per germline, CDR1 SEHNR and CDR2 FQNEAQ (reference sequence). Trimming took off 6 bases at V and 3 bases at J, with 9 bases between the two ends. This CDR3 contains 12 residues. The CDR3 is CASSWTLYEQYF. The CDR3 coding sequence is TGTGCCAGCAGTTGGACGCTCTACGAGCAGTACTTC.

In its sample, this clonotype was seen a few times. V and J are TRBV20-1 and TRBJ2-7; 8 bases match TRBD1. This CDR3 region has 14 residues. Trimming at V came to 6 bases and at J to 2 bases, leaving 9 bases not matched to a gene. Germline CDR1 reads DFQATT; CDR2 reads SNEGSKA (reference sequence). The CDR3 nucleotides read TGCAGTGCCGTAAGACAGGGGATGGCCTACGAGCAGTACTTC. It yields the protein CSAVRQGMAYEQYF.

This clonotype was recorded a few times. V gene TRBV9 combines with J gene TRBJ2-1, with 11 bases fitting TRBD2. Trimming at V came to 1 base and at J to 5 bases, leaving 26 bases not matched to a gene. The CDR3 spans 23 residues. Per germline, CDR1 SGDLS and CDR2 YYNGEE. In DNA, the CDR3 is TGTGCCAGCAGCGTAAGGGGCTGGGGCGCCACTGAAAGACTAGCGGGGCTTGACAATGAGCAGTTCTTC. Translated, it gives CASSVRGWGATERLAGLDNEQFF.

In this sample, this clonotype turned up a few times. The rearrangement links TRBV3-1 to TRBJ2-7; the D gene is possibly TRBD1 (6 bases). The CDR3 has 16 amino acids. Germline V gene sequence: CDR1 LGHDT, CDR2 YNNKEL (reference sequence). Trimming shortened V by 4 bases and J by 0 bases, and 16 bases separated the two germline ends. CDR3 in DNA: TGTGCCAGCAGCCCAACGGGACACGTGAGCTCCTACGAGCAGTACTTC. This codes for CASSPTGHVSSYEQYF.

The chain has TRBV30 and TRBJ2-7; the D is unclear. CDR3 length: 15 amino acids. Trimming stripped 5 bases from V and 1 base from J, with 18 bases between. CDR1 is GTSNPN, CDR2 SVGIG, per germline (reference sequence). The CDR3 sequence is CAWDGVSLGSYEQYF. For the CDR3, the DNA is TGTGCCTGGGATGGGGTGAGTCTGGGATCCTACGAGCAGTACTTC.

The V call is TRBV7-9, the J call TRBJ1-1; D is unclear. Trimming took off 5 bases at V and 9 bases at J, with 16 bases between the two ends. Germline values: CDR1 SEHNR, CDR2 FQNEAQ (reference sequence). The CDR3 runs to 13 residues. CDR3 in amino acids: CASSAPGVPKAFF. In DNA, the CDR3 is TGTGCCAGCAGCGCCCCGGGTGTTCCTAAAGCTTTCTTT.

The gene calls are TRBV20-1 and TRBJ2-3, with 8 bases aligning to TRBD2. V was pared by 3 bases and J by 0 bases, with 5 bases of the junction left unmatched. This CDR3 spans 15 amino acids. Germline V lookup: CDR1 DFQATT, CDR2 SNEGSKA (reference sequence). The CDR3 bases are TGCAGTGCTAGTTCTCCTAGCGGGAGCACAGATACGCAGTATTTT. Its translation is CSASSPSGSTDTQYF.

The chain recombines TRBV6-2 or TRBV6-3 with TRBJ1-1; D not certain. V lost 0 bases to trimming and J lost 5 bases, with 22 bases between them. Germline CDR1 is MNHEY and CDR2 is SVGEGT. There are 18 residues in the CDR3. The CDR3 spells CASSYSGGKGAGATEAFF. The CDR3 DNA reads as TGTGCCAGCAGTTACTCCGGCGGGAAGGGCGCAGGAGCGACTGAAGCTTTCTTT.

The chain uses TRBV7-3 and TRBJ2-1; either TRBD1 or TRBD2 may supply D (5 bases each). The CDR3 length is 13 residues. The V and J ends lost 5 bases and 6 bases respectively, with 11 bases between them. Germline-derived CDR1 and CDR2 are SGHTA and FQGTGA. The CDR3 bases are TGTGCCAGCAGCACCGGGACCATCAATGAGCAGTTCTTC. It yields the protein CASSTGTINEQFF. The variable domain in full, with the rest retrieved from reference TRBV7-3 and TRBJ2-1, is GAGVSQTPSNKVTEKGKYVELRCDPISGHTALYWYRQSLGQGPEFLIYFQGTGAADDSGLPNDRFFAVRPEGSVSTLKIQRTERGDSAVYLCASSTGTINEQFFGPGTRLTVL.

Here the CDR3 reads CASSLAELAGSEQFF. DNA for the CDR3: TGCGCCAGCAGCTTGGCCGAGCTAGCGGGAAGTGAGCAGTTCTTC. The chain uses TRBV5-1 and TRBJ2-1; 9 positions match TRBD2. This CDR3 has 15 amino acids. From germline, CDR1 is SGHRS and CDR2 YFSETQ. Losses at the gene ends were 0 bases for V and 9 bases for J; bases not matched to a gene: 7.